A single T cell receptor (beta chain) is shown here with its context. The data derive from a study of T-cell reconstitution after alpha-beta-depleted transplantation in children. CDR3 length: 15 amino acids. Germline CDR1 reads DFQATT; CDR2 reads SNEGSKA (reference sequence). Between the trimmed V and J ends, which lost 4 bases and 1 base, there was a span of 16 bases. TCRbeta library preparation incorporated unique molecular identifiers. TCRdb re-derived calls from the PCR reads in MiXCR, one entry per CDR3 protein. Among 500,000 or so distinct CDR3 sequences listed, over 25% were seen once. The material sequenced was PBMCs from the stem cell graft donor, taken from the stem cell graft. This sequence originates from a human donor who donated a stem cell graft to a child with aplastic anemia. V usage is TRBV20-1 and J usage is TRBJ2-5, with a possible D match to TRBD1 (5 bases). The CDR3 bases are TGCAGTGCTACCCCCAAGACAGTAGCCCAAGAGACCCAGTACTTC. It yields the protein CSATPKTVAQETQYF.